The rows below give T cell receptor beta chains drawn from one sample of a study of tumor-infiltrating lymphocytes in primary liver carcinoma. MiXCR was run by TCRdb on the multiplex PCR reads, yielding one entry per CDR3 protein. The table shows some 320,000 distinct CDR3 sequences, with approximately 65% occurring only once. Input material: peripheral blood. All receptors derive from a man in his forties with primary liver carcinoma and hepatitis B virus infection. Both conserved end residues are part of each CDR3. Fields, in order: J gene, V gene, clone size, D gene, CDR3 protein, CDR3 DNA. D genes are given only for firm matches. Size is stated for part of the rows, as once, few or many counts, or as a class when the clone is expanded.

J gene: TRBJ2-7
V gene: TRBV5-4
clone size: few
D gene: .
CDR3 protein: CASSSDDAHLGVYEQYF
CDR3 DNA: TGTGCCAGCAGCTCCGATGACGCACACCTCGGGGTTTACGAGCAGTACTTC

J gene: TRBJ2-1
V gene: TRBV11-1
clone size: .
D gene: .
CDR3 protein: CASSHSRRADHEQFF
CDR3 DNA: TGTGCCAGCAGCCATAGCAGGAGGGCCGACCATGAGCAGTTCTTC

J gene: TRBJ2-7
V gene: TRBV6-5
clone size: many
D gene: .
CDR3 protein: CASRSRHQGPSYEQYF
CDR3 DNA: TGTGCCAGCAGGTCCCGGCACCAGGGGCCCTCCTACGAGCAGTACTTC

J gene: TRBJ1-6
V gene: TRBV11-1
clone size: .
D gene: .
CDR3 protein: CTSNWTSGNSLLHF
CDR3 DNA: TGTACCAGCAATTGGACGTCCGGGAATTCACTCCTCCACTTT

J gene: TRBJ2-7
V gene: TRBV28
clone size: .
D gene: .
CDR3 protein: CASRIGTLRYEQYF
CDR3 DNA: TGTGCCAGCAGGATCGGGACTCTACGCTACGAGCAGTACTTC

J gene: TRBJ2-1
V gene: TRBV30
clone size: .
D gene: .
CDR3 protein: CASRQDPSANEQFF
CDR3 DNA: TGTGCCAGTAGACAGGACCCAAGCGCCAATGAGCAGTTCTTC

J gene: TRBJ2-7
V gene: TRBV6-2/TRBV6-3
clone size: .
D gene: .
CDR3 protein: CASSYGTYKQYF
CDR3 DNA: TGTGCCAGCAGTTACGGGACCTACAAGCAGTACTTC

J gene: TRBJ2-3
V gene: TRBV10-2
clone size: .
D gene: .
CDR3 protein: CASNFIWERDTQYF
CDR3 DNA: TGCGCCAGCAATTTTATATGGGAACGGGATACGCAGTATTTT

J gene: TRBJ2-7
V gene: TRBV5-1
clone size: .
D gene: .
CDR3 protein: CASSLGGSDAGYEQYF
CDR3 DNA: TGCGCCAGCAGCTTGGGGGGTAGCGACGCGGGCTACGAGCAGTACTTC

J gene: TRBJ2-5
V gene: TRBV11-2
clone size: .
D gene: TRBD1
CDR3 protein: CASSPGQGRYTQYF
CDR3 DNA: TGTGCCAGCAGCCCGGGACAGGGCCGATATACCCAGTACTTC

J gene: TRBJ1-5
V gene: TRBV29-1
clone size: .
D gene: TRBD1
CDR3 protein: CSVGQGMEQPQHF
CDR3 DNA: TGCAGCGTTGGACAGGGGATGGAACAGCCCCAGCATTTT

J gene: TRBJ2-7
V gene: TRBV12-5
clone size: .
D gene: .
CDR3 protein: CASASESYEQYF
CDR3 DNA: TGTGCTAGTGCCTCGGAGTCCTACGAGCAGTATTTC

J gene: TRBJ2-7
V gene: TRBV11-2
clone size: .
D gene: .
CDR3 protein: CASSFITQGRKDELYF
CDR3 DNA: TGTGCCAGCAGCTTCATAACACAGGGGAGGAAGGACGAGCTGTACTTC

J gene: TRBJ2-7
V gene: TRBV7-8
clone size: .
D gene: TRBD2
CDR3 protein: CASSLAIGGSSYEQYF
CDR3 DNA: TGTGCCAGCAGCTTAGCGATCGGCGGGAGCTCCTACGAGCAGTACTTC

J gene: TRBJ1-2
V gene: TRBV29-1
clone size: few
D gene: .
CDR3 protein: CSAHGEDGYTF
CDR3 DNA: TGCAGCGCTCATGGAGAGGATGGCTACACCTTC

J gene: TRBJ2-4
V gene: TRBV10-1
clone size: many
D gene: .
CDR3 protein: CASSDRYLAKNIQYF
CDR3 DNA: TGCGCCAGCAGTGATCGATATCTAGCCAAAAACATTCAGTACTTC

J gene: TRBJ1-2
V gene: TRBV10-3
clone size: .
D gene: .
CDR3 protein: CATARDICLRYTF
CDR3 DNA: TGTGCCACCGCCCGGGACATCTGCTTGAGGTACACCTTT

J gene: TRBJ1-6
V gene: TRBV12-3/TRBV12-4
clone size: few
D gene: .
CDR3 protein: CASSLGSKYYSPLHF
CDR3 DNA: TGTGCCAGCAGTTTAGGATCCAAGTACTATTCACCCCTCCACTTT

J gene: TRBJ1-3
V gene: TRBV5-1
clone size: once
D gene: .
CDR3 protein: CASSPGTPDLGNTIYF
CDR3 DNA: TGCGCCAGCAGCCCCGGGACCCCGGACCTCGGAAACACCATATATTTT

J gene: TRBJ2-3
V gene: TRBV6-1
clone size: .
D gene: TRBD2
CDR3 protein: CTSSAPRTSGSMGTDTQYF
CDR3 DNA: TGTACCAGCAGTGCACCGAGGACTAGCGGGAGTATGGGCACAGATACGCAGTATTTT

J gene: TRBJ1-1
V gene: TRBV11-2
clone size: .
D gene: TRBD1
CDR3 protein: CASSHGTVEGTEAFF
CDR3 DNA: TGTGCTAGCAGCCACGGGACAGTGGAGGGAACTGAAGCTTTCTTT

J gene: TRBJ1-2
V gene: TRBV11-3
clone size: .
D gene: TRBD1
CDR3 protein: CVSSQGGYGYIF
CDR3 DNA: TGTGTCAGCAGCCAGGGGGGATATGGCTACATCTTC

J gene: TRBJ1-1
V gene: TRBV4-3
clone size: .
D gene: .
CDR3 protein: CANSPVGGGMNIEAFF
CDR3 DNA: TGCGCCAACAGCCCTGTGGGCGGGGGAATGAACATTGAAGCTTTCTTT

J gene: TRBJ2-7
V gene: TRBV2
clone size: many
D gene: .
CDR3 protein: CASSEGSGTEQYF
CDR3 DNA: TGTGCCAGCAGTGAAGGATCAGGGACCGAGCAGTACTTC

J gene: TRBJ1-2
V gene: TRBV7-9
clone size: .
D gene: TRBD1
CDR3 protein: CASRLGQVEGYTF
CDR3 DNA: TGTGCCAGCAGACTGGGACAGGTGGAGGGTTACACCTTC

J gene: TRBJ1-2
V gene: TRBV28
clone size: once
D gene: .
CDR3 protein: CVSTVLGGRNYGYTF
CDR3 DNA: TGTGTCAGCACCGTATTGGGGGGGAGGAACTATGGCTACACCTTC

J gene: TRBJ2-7
V gene: TRBV5-4
clone size: many
D gene: .
CDR3 protein: CASSLDPSVYEQYF
CDR3 DNA: TGTGCCAGCAGCTTGGATCCTAGCGTCTACGAGCAGTACTTC

J gene: TRBJ2-7
V gene: TRBV4-3
clone size: .
D gene: TRBD1
CDR3 protein: CARGQDRGAGDEQYF
CDR3 DNA: TGCGCCAGAGGCCAAGACAGGGGGGCGGGAGACGAGCAGTACTTC

J gene: TRBJ2-5
V gene: TRBV29-1
clone size: .
D gene: .
CDR3 protein: CNVPQGWTTQYF
CDR3 DNA: TGCAACGTGCCACAGGGATGGACGACCCAGTACTTC

J gene: TRBJ2-1
V gene: TRBV6-2/TRBV6-3
clone size: many
D gene: .
CDR3 protein: CASSTTRPFNEQFF
CDR3 DNA: TGTGCCAGCAGTACGACTAGACCGTTCAATGAGCAGTTCTTC

J gene: TRBJ2-7
V gene: TRBV7-2
clone size: .
D gene: TRBD2
CDR3 protein: CASSFSGRLRYEQYF
CDR3 DNA: TGTGCCAGCAGCTTTAGCGGGAGGCTCCGCTACGAGCAGTACTTC

J gene: TRBJ1-6
V gene: TRBV6-6
clone size: many
D gene: .
CDR3 protein: CASRRPGGPDSPLHF
CDR3 DNA: TGTGCCAGCAGGCGGCCGGGAGGTCCGGATTCACCCCTCCACTTT

J gene: TRBJ2-3
V gene: TRBV6-2/TRBV6-3
clone size: many
D gene: TRBD2
CDR3 protein: CASSQAGTSVTDTQYF
CDR3 DNA: TGTGCCAGCAGTCAGGCCGGGACTAGCGTGACAGATACGCAGTATTTT

J gene: TRBJ1-2
V gene: TRBV6-6
clone size: once
D gene: .
CDR3 protein: CASSYSGPPNYGYTF
CDR3 DNA: TGTGCTAGCAGTTACTCGGGGCCGCCGAACTATGGCTACACCTTC

J gene: TRBJ1-2
V gene: TRBV14
clone size: .
D gene: TRBD1
CDR3 protein: CANSPRIGTAGFYGYTF
CDR3 DNA: TGTGCCAACAGTCCTAGAATCGGGACAGCGGGCTTCTATGGCTACACCTTC

J gene: TRBJ1-1
V gene: TRBV12-3/TRBV12-4
clone size: few
D gene: TRBD1
CDR3 protein: CASRIQGFSTEAFF
CDR3 DNA: TGTGCCAGCAGGATACAGGGGTTCAGCACTGAAGCTTTCTTT

J gene: TRBJ1-1
V gene: TRBV6-1
clone size: many
D gene: .
CDR3 protein: CASIGGGWDTEAFF
CDR3 DNA: TGTGCCAGCATCGGAGGGGGTTGGGACACTGAAGCTTTCTTT

J gene: TRBJ2-1
V gene: TRBV5-4
clone size: many
D gene: .
CDR3 protein: CASSFSAWVSSYNEQFF
CDR3 DNA: TGTGCCAGCAGCTTTTCCGCTTGGGTAAGCTCCTACAATGAGCAGTTCTTC

J gene: TRBJ1-5
V gene: TRBV19
clone size: .
D gene: .
CDR3 protein: CASTRRDGNQPQHF
CDR3 DNA: TGTGCCAGTACCCGCAGGGATGGGAATCAGCCCCAGCATTTT

J gene: TRBJ2-2
V gene: TRBV28
clone size: few
D gene: TRBD2
CDR3 protein: CASSRTSGYTGELFF
CDR3 DNA: TGTGCCAGCAGCCGGACTAGCGGGTACACCGGGGAGCTGTTTTTT

J gene: TRBJ2-3
V gene: TRBV4-1
clone size: few
D gene: .
CDR3 protein: CASSHLTSQGRADTQYF
CDR3 DNA: TGCGCCAGCAGCCATCTTACTTCACAGGGACGCGCAGATACGCAGTATTTT

J gene: TRBJ2-5
V gene: TRBV7-9
clone size: .
D gene: .
CDR3 protein: CASSLEGGTQETQYF
CDR3 DNA: TGTGCCAGCAGCTTAGAGGGTGGAACTCAAGAGACCCAGTACTTC

J gene: TRBJ2-3
V gene: TRBV18
clone size: .
D gene: .
CDR3 protein: CASSPNPSESGDTQYF
CDR3 DNA: TGTGCCAGCTCGCCAAATCCTAGCGAGAGTGGCGATACGCAGTATTTT

J gene: TRBJ2-1
V gene: TRBV11-1
clone size: .
D gene: .
CDR3 protein: CPSSTRHTGRSYNEQFF
CDR3 DNA: TGTCCCAGCAGCACCCGCCACACGGGAAGGTCCTACAATGAGCAGTTCTTC

J gene: TRBJ2-4
V gene: TRBV11-1
clone size: medium-sized
D gene: .
CDR3 protein: CASSRKQGDIQYF
CDR3 DNA: TGTGCCAGCAGCCGGAAGCAGGGTGACATTCAGTACTTC